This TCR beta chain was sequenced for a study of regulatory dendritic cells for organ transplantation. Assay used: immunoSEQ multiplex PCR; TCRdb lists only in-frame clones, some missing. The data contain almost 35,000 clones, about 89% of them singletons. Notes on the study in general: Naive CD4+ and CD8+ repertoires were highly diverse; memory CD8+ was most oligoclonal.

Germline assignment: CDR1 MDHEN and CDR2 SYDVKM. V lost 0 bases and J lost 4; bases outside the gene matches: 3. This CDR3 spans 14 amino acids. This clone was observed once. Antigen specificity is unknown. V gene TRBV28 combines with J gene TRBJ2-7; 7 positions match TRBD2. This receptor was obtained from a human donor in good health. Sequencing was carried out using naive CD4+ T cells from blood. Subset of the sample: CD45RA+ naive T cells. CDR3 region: CASSLWVGRYEQYF. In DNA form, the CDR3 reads TGTGCCAGCAGTTTATGGGTCGGGAGGTACGAGCAGTACTTC. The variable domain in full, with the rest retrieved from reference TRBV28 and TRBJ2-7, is DVKVTQSSRYLVKRTGEKVFLECVQDMDHENMFWYRQDPGLGLRLIYFSYDVKMKEKGDIPEGYSVSREKKERFSLILESASTNQTSMYLCASSLWVGRYEQYFGPGTRLTVT.